This T cell receptor (beta chain) comes out of a study of read filtering for tumor transcriptome and immune sequencing. About the study: The cohort had over 16 men and more than 13 women aged roughly 40 to 90, mean roughly 65 years. Roughly 8 patients were R-ISS I, some 15 were R-ISS II, more than five were R-ISS III. Per sample, TCR-region reads ranged about 3.5 to 11 million by IR-seq, 85 to 1273 by RNA-seq.

Germline V gene lookup returns CDR1 LNHDA and CDR2 SQIVND (reference sequence). V shed 5 bases, J shed 0 bases, and the junction held 3 bases outside the gene matches. This CDR3 has 14 residues. There are many counts of this clonotype. This library used around 400 ng RNA and molecular barcoded adaptors spanning alpha/delta and beta/gamma chains. TCRdb re-called the reads with MiXCR, one entry per CDR3 protein. This sample has 20,000 to 25,000 distinct CDR3 sequences, with around 13% found just once. The sequence was collected from a donor at least 40 years old with multiple myeloma. Sequences were obtained from a population of CD138-negative cells sorted from bone marrow. This chain links TRBV19 with TRBJ2-7; 8 bases fit TRBD1. CDR3 DNA: TGTGCCAGTAGTCGGACAGGGAACTCCTACGAGCAGTACTTC. As protein: CASSRTGNSYEQYF.